This T cell receptor beta chain was sequenced during a study of blood T cell repertoires in COVID-19. Across the study: The United States, Italy and Spain were the sources of the acute and convalescent COVID-19 samples.

Here immunoSEQ multiplex PCR was the method, and the copy in TCRdb shows in-frame clones only, minus some. The data contain around 200,000 clones, roughly 90% of them singletons. The TCR comes from a young man with active or convalescent COVID-19. Source material: peripheral blood.

The CDR3 nucleotides read TGTGCCAGCAGCTTAAATTCAGGGGGGAACACCGGGGAGCTGTTTTTT. Translated, it gives CASSLNSGGNTGELFF. The V call is TRBV7-3, the J call TRBJ2-2, with 7 bases that match TRBD1. There are 16 residues in the CDR3. The junction had 3 bases not matched to a gene; V was cut back by 1 base and J by 1 base. The germline gives CDR1 SGHTA, CDR2 FQGTGA.